This TCR beta chain was captured in a study of blood T cells in healthy people across ages. The germline CDR1 and CDR2 sequences are LGHNA and YSLEER. The CDR3 is made up of 16 amino acids. Findings and caveats of the study: Naive T cell percentage strongly correlated with TCR beta diversity.

Healthy Caucasian individuals from Russia aged roughly 6 to 90 served as donors. For this clonotype: Its specificity is not known. The germline gene is not matched at one end of the junction; a read error may be the cause.

Primed by a sample-barcoded 5' primer and a J-beta primer mix, a second PCR proceeded for 7 to 11 cycles. A template-switch adaptor that had 12 random nucleotides put a tag on each cDNA molecule. TCRdb reanalysed the 5' RACE reads using MiXCR and keeps one entry per CDR3 protein. Found here are some 900,000 distinct CDR3 sequences, approximately 49% of them singletons; the top ten hold roughly 13%. Source material: blood. The receptor comes from a man aged 25 to 40 in good health. This chain uses TRBV4-3 with TRBJ2-1; 7 positions match TRBD1. The last part of the DNA fits TRBJ2-7 better; the J call may be wrong. The CDR3 sequence is CASGQDIQGDGYEQYF. CDR3 bases: TGCGCCAGCGGCCAAGATATTCAGGGGGACGGCTACGAGCAGTACTTC.